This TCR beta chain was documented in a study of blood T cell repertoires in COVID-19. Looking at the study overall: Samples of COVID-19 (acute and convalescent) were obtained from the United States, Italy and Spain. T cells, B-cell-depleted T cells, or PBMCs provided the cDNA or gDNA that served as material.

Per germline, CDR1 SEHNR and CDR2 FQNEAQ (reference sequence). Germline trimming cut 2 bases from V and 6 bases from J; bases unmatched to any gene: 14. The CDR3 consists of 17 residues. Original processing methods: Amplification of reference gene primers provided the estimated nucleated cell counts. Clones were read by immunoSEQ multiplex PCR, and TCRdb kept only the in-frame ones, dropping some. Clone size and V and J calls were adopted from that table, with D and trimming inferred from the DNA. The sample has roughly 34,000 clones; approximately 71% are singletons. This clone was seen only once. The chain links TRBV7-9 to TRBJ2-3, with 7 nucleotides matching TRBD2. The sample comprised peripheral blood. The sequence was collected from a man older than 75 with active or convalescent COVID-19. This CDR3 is CASSLIFGGSPPDTQYF. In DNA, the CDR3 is TGTGCCAGCAGCTTAATCTTCGGGGGGTCACCCCCGGATACGCAGTATTTT.